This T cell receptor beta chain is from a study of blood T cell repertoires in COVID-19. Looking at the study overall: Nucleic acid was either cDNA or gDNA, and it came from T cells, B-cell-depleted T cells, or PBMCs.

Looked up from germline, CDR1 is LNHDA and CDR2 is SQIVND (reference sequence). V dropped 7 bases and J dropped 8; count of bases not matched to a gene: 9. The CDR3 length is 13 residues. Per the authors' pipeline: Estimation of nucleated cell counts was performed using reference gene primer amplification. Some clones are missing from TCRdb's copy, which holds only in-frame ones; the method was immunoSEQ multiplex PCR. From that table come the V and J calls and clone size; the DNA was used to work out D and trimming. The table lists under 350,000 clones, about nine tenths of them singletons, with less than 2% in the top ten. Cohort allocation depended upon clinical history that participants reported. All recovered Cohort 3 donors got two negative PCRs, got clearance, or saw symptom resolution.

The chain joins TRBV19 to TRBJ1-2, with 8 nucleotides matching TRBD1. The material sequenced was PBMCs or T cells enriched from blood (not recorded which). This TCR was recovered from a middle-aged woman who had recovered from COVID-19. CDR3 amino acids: CASTTRQGRGYTF. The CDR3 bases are TGTGCCAGTACCACGAGACAGGGGAGAGGCTACACCTTC.